Shown below are 10 T cell receptor beta chains from a single sample sequenced in a study of T cell responses to AZD1222 COVID-19 vaccine. Method: immunoSEQ multiplex PCR; TCRdb's copy keeps in-frame clones and lacks some. The repertoire holds about 120,000 clones, with around 87% as singletons. The starting material was peripheral blood, obtained 28 days after the second AZD1222 dose. Every receptor here comes from an adult who received the AZD1222 COVID-19 vaccine.

This rearrangement joins TRBV6-2 or TRBV6-3 to TRBJ1-3; D call uncertain. CDR1 and CDR2 (germline): MNHEY, SVGEGT. Trimming removed 2 bases at V and 0 bases at J, with 5 bases between. This CDR3 comprises 14 residues. DNA of the CDR3: TGTGCCAGCAGTTACCCCGACTCTGGAAACACCATATATTTT. It specifies CASSYPDSGNTIYF.

CDR3 in DNA: TGTGCCAGCGACCGGGGGGCCAACGTCCTGACTTTC. It specifies CASDRGANVLTF. The rearrangement joins TRBV7-9 to TRBJ2-6; D is unresolved. Germline V gives CDR1 SEHNR, CDR2 FQNEAQ (reference sequence). This CDR3 has 12 residues. Trimming took 8 bases from V and 4 from J, leaving 6 bases between them. Full variable domain (outside the CDR3, taken from reference TRBV7-9 and TRBJ2-6): DTGVSQNPRHKITKRGQNVTFRCDPISEHNRLYWYRQTLGQGPEFLTYFQNEAQLEKSRLLSDRFSAERPKGSFSTLEIQRTEQGDSAMYLCASDRGANVLTFGAGSRLTVL.

V usage is TRBV5-1 and J usage is TRBJ2-3; TRBD2 matches 10 bases. CDR3 size: 18 residues. CDR1 and CDR2 from the germline V gene are SGHRS and YFSETQ. Trimming cost V 0 bases and J 6 bases; bases outside gene matches: 13. CDR3: CASSLEGLVAGGSDTQYF. CDR3 coding DNA: TGCGCCAGCAGCTTGGAGGGGTTGGTAGCGGGGGGATCGGATACGCAGTATTTT.

The V gene is TRBV4-2, the J gene TRBJ2-1; 8 bases line up with TRBD1. The CDR3 runs 15 residues. Losses at the gene ends were 4 bases for V and 9 bases for J; bases not matched to a gene: 11. In germline, CDR1 is LGHNA, CDR2 YNFKEQ. The CDR3 nucleotides are TGTGCCAGCAGCCGAGGGGACAGGACCTCCTCTGAGCAGTTCTTC. This codes for CASSRGDRTSSEQFF.

The CDR3 sequence: CASSYGRGTGELFF. In nucleotides, the CDR3 is TGTGCCAGCAGTTACGGCCGGGGCACCGGGGAGCTGTTTTTT. This sequence joins TRBV6-5 and TRBJ2-2, with D possibly being TRBD2 (5 bases). Looked up from germline, CDR1 is MNHEY and CDR2 is SVGAGI. V was clipped by 2 bases and J by 4 bases, with 8 bases between them. CDR3 length: 14 amino acids.

The chain recombines TRBV7-2 with TRBJ1-2; D is perhaps TRBD1 (6 bases). This CDR3 region has 13 residues. The germline V gene encodes CDR1 SGHTA and CDR2 FQGNSA. Between the trimmed V and J ends, which lost 5 bases and 7 bases, there was a span of 14 bases. The CDR3 sequence is CASSRGVLVGYTF. In DNA form, the CDR3 reads TGTGCCAGCAGCAGGGGGGTATTGGTTGGCTACACCTTC.

The chain recombines TRBV23-1 with TRBJ2-1, with D unresolved. TRBV23-1 is given ORF status, its function remaining uncertain. CDR3 size: 12 residues. Trimming cost V 0 bases and J 5 bases, with 2 bases left between them. DNA of the CDR3: TGCGCCAGCAGTCAATCTCACAATGAGCAGTTCTTC. This encodes CASSQSHNEQFF.

The chain combines TRBV6-5 with TRBJ1-1; D gene uncertain. Germline assignment: CDR1 MNHEY and CDR2 SVGAGI. The CDR3 length is 13 residues. Deletions cut 7 bases from V and 6 bases from J, with 15 bases between. The DNA for the CDR3 is TGTGCCAGCACCAATTCCGCTGGGGCTGAAGCTTTCTTT. Translating gives CASTNSAGAEAFF.

This chain links TRBV5-6 with TRBJ1-1; unclear D gene. The CDR3 covers 13 residues. Trimming took off 2 bases at V and 5 bases at J, with 10 bases between the two ends. Germline V gene sequence: CDR1 SGHDT, CDR2 YYEEEE. This chain's CDR3 is CASSFVGMTEAFF. CDR3 DNA: TGTGCCAGCAGCTTCGTGGGAATGACTGAAGCTTTCTTT.

The chain's CDR3 is CASSLTDRGNSPLHF. CDR3 coding DNA: TGTGCCAGCAGCTTAACTGACAGGGGTAATTCACCCCTCCACTTT. V and J are TRBV7-3 and TRBJ1-6, with 8 bases identical to TRBD1. The V segment lost 0 bases and the J segment 6 bases; nucleotides outside the gene matches: 1. CDR1 SGHTA and CDR2 FQGTGA come from the germline V gene. The CDR3 contains 15 residues.